The 20 T cell receptor beta chains given below trace back to one sample, sequenced in a study of T-cell memory formation after mild COVID-19. TCRdb reanalysed the 5' RACE reads using MiXCR and keeps one entry per CDR3 protein. The table has roughly 450,000 distinct CDR3 sequences, more than 15% seen once; the top ten hold around a fifth. The sample consisted of PBMCs or a T cell subset sorted from them (not recorded which). The receptors come from a man between 18 and 29 years old who had mild COVID-19 (a few samples of this study predate the infection). Cell type and time point are not known.

The CDR3 loop reads CASTPTGTGAFF. The CDR3 DNA reads as TGTGCCAGCACACCCACAGGGACTGGGGCTTTCTTT. The J gene is TRBJ1-1, the V gene TRBV12-3 or TRBV12-4, with D tentatively TRBD1 (6 bases). The V gene lost 7 bases and the J gene lost 11 bases, with 17 bases spanning the gap. This CDR3 has 12 amino acids.

V usage is TRBV6-1 and J usage is TRBJ2-3; D unclear. This CDR3 has 14 amino acids. Trimming removed 5 bases from V and 0 bases from J, with 9 bases in between. Germline CDR1 MNHNS, CDR2 SASEGT. The CDR3 DNA reads TGTGCCAGCAGTAGATCAACCAGCACAGATACGCAGTATTTT. Its translation is CASSRSTSTDTQYF.

This clonotype has more than one count but fewer than ten. The rearrangement joins TRBV11-2 to TRBJ1-4; D is ambiguous. The CDR3 totals 13 residues. Germline CDR1 SGHAT, CDR2 FQNNGV. Trimming left V 1 base short and J 7 bases short, with 7 bases between. CDR3 bases: TGTGCCAGCAGCTTAGCCCCTGCTGAAAAACTGTTTTTT. Translated: CASSLAPAEKLFF.

This clonotype was recorded a few times. V gene TRBV6-5 combines with J gene TRBJ1-3; 10 bases line up with TRBD1. J gave up 2 bases and V 6 bases, and 1 base lay outside the gene matches. The CDR3 has 14 amino acids. Germline V gene data show CDR1 as MNHEY and CDR2 as SVGAGI. CDR3 residues: CASRGTGAGNTIYF. As DNA, the CDR3 is TGTGCCAGCAGAGGGACAGGGGCTGGAAACACCATATATTTT.

This clonotype has more than one count but fewer than ten. This rearrangement joins TRBV5-4 to TRBJ2-3; D gene ambiguous. The germline CDR1 and CDR2 sequences are SGHNT and YYREEE (reference sequence). Trimming removed 1 base from V and 4 bases from J, with 7 bases in between. There are 13 residues in the CDR3. The CDR3 protein is CASSLFPADTQYF. The CDR3 nucleotides read TGTGCCAGCAGCTTGTTCCCGGCAGATACGCAGTATTTT.

In its sample, this clonotype was seen many times. The chain joins TRBV23-1 to TRBJ2-5; maybe TRBD1 (6 bases). TRBV23-1 is labeled an ORF, and its function is uncertain. With 9 bases removed from V and 13 bases from J, the gap between germline ends came to 24 bases. The CDR3 sequence is 13 residues long. The CDR3 coding sequence is TGCGCCAGTCTGCCGGCCGGTCCAGGGGACCCGTACTTC. Translated, it gives CASLPAGPGDPYF.

This clonotype showed up just a few times. This chain joins TRBV5-1 and TRBJ2-2; 8 nucleotides agree with TRBD1. This CDR3 contains 14 residues. Germline-derived CDR1 and CDR2 are SGHRS and YFSETQ. CDR3 sequence: CATKTGVNTGELFF. CDR3 bases: TGCGCGACCAAGACAGGGGTTAACACCGGGGAGCTGTTTTTT.

The V and J genes are TRBV20-1 and TRBJ1-5; 8 bases agree with TRBD1. The germline V gene encodes CDR1 DFQATT and CDR2 SNEGSKA (reference sequence). Trimming cost V 0 bases and J 6 bases; bases outside gene matches: 1. The CDR3 runs to 13 residues. DNA for the CDR3: TGCAGTGCTAGAGAACAGGGGGTTCAGCCCCAGCATTTT. Translating gives CSAREQGVQPQHF.

This clonotype was seen at least ten times. The chain employs TRBV7-3 and TRBJ2-7; D is perhaps TRBD2 (6 bases). The ends were cut back, 9 bases at V and 4 bases at J, with 13 bases in the middle. Per germline, CDR1 SGHTA and CDR2 FQGTGA. The CDR3 spans 12 residues. In nucleotides, the CDR3 is TGTGCCAGATTACCGGGAGATTACGAGCAGTACTTC. Translating it yields CARLPGDYEQYF.

This clonotype was seen only a few times. V is TRBV6-2 or TRBV6-3 and J is TRBJ1-1; no firm D call. Germline V gene sequence: CDR1 MNHEY, CDR2 SVGEGT. Trimming removed 2 bases at V and 3 bases at J, with 7 bases between. The CDR3 loop spans 13 amino acids. CDR3 in DNA: TGTGCCAGCAGTTACGGGAGGGACACTGAAGCTTTCTTT. It encodes CASSYGRDTEAFF.

This clonotype turned up a few times. The V and J genes are TRBV5-1 and TRBJ2-1; TRBD2 is a possible D gene (5 bases). The V end was cut by 3 bases, the J end by 5 bases, with 15 bases between. Germline V gives CDR1 SGHRS, CDR2 YFSETQ. This CDR3 is 15 amino acids long. The CDR3 DNA is TGCGCCAGCAGCTCTACCCCGACCGGGGACAATGAGCAGTTCTTC. It translates to CASSSTPTGDNEQFF.

This chain joins TRBV7-2 and TRBJ1-2; D is ambiguous. The CDR3 covers 14 residues. From germline, CDR1 is SGHTA and CDR2 FQGNSA. V was clipped by 3 bases and J by 0 bases, with 8 bases between them. CDR3 sequence (DNA): TGTGCCAGCAGCTTGGAGACGGCTAACTATGGCTACACCTTC. It encodes CASSLETANYGYTF.

The chain carries TRBV20-1 and TRBJ2-7; possibly TRBD2 for D (6 bases). Trimming left V 2 bases short and J 3 bases short, with 17 bases between. The germline CDR1 and CDR2 sequences are DFQATT and SNEGSKA (reference sequence). The CDR3 extends over 15 amino acids. The CDR3, as DNA: TGCAGTGCTAGAAGCCCAGCGGGCGTGCTCTACGAGCAGTACGTC. This gives the protein CSARSPAGVLYEQYV.

This clonotype appeared a few times. The rearrangement uses TRBV18 and TRBJ1-5; D uncertain. The CDR3 is 16 residues long. Germline V gene data show CDR1 as KGHSH and CDR2 as LQKENI. The germline V and J ends were trimmed by 3 bases and 5 bases, with 17 bases remaining between them. The CDR3 region is CASSPRGRGPDQPQHF. CDR3 coding DNA: TGTGCCAGCTCACCGCGCGGGAGAGGGCCGGATCAGCCCCAGCATTTT.

The rearrangement uses TRBV4-1 and TRBJ2-7, with TRBD1 as a possible D gene (6 bases). The CDR3 totals 15 residues. V shed 0 bases and J shed 6 bases, with 15 bases lying between them. The V gene's germline CDR1 is MGHRA and CDR2 YSYEKL. The CDR3 loop is CASSQEGQGLAEQYF. CDR3 in DNA: TGCGCCAGCAGCCAAGAGGGTCAGGGGCTGGCCGAGCAGTACTTC.

This clonotype was seen a handful of times. The rearrangement links TRBV7-2 to TRBJ2-4, with D possibly being TRBD1 (6 bases). This CDR3 spans 13 amino acids. Germline V gene lookup returns CDR1 SGHTA and CDR2 FQGNSA. Trimming cost V 5 bases and J 10 bases, with 15 bases left between them. The DNA for the CDR3 is TGTGCCAGCAGCGCCTCGACAGGCCCAATTCAGTACTTC. It specifies CASSASTGPIQYF.

V is TRBV6-2 or TRBV6-3 and J is TRBJ2-5; a possible D gene is TRBD2 (5 bases). The CDR3 extends over 18 amino acids. Trimming pared 6 bases from V and 0 bases from J, leaving 23 bases between. Germline CDR1 reads MNHEY; CDR2 reads SVGEGT. The CDR3 nucleotides read TGTGCCAGCAGCTCTAGAGGAGTCCAGCGGCTGTACCAAGAGACCCAGTACTTC. Amino acids: CASSSRGVQRLYQETQYF.

This clonotype has ten or more counts. The chain carries TRBV7-2 and TRBJ2-5; no definite D call. Germline V lookup: CDR1 SGHTA, CDR2 FQGNSA. Trimming pared 1 base from V and 4 bases from J, leaving 10 bases between. The CDR3 extends over 14 amino acids. The CDR3 region has the DNA TGTGCCAGCAGCTTAGTGGGTTCGGCAGAGACCCAGTACTTC. It translates to CASSLVGSAETQYF. Based on the CDR3 plus reference TRBV7-2 and TRBJ2-5, the full variable domain is GAGVSQSPSNKVTEKGKDVELRCDPISGHTALYWYRQSLGQGLEFLIYFQGNSAPDKSGLPSDRFSAERTGGSVSTLTIQRTQQEDSAVYLCASSLVGSAETQYFGPGTRLLVL.

The rearrangement uses TRBV4-1 and TRBJ2-7; 9 bases are shared with TRBD2. Per the germline V gene, CDR1 is MGHRA and CDR2 is YSYEKL. V dropped 1 base and J dropped 2; count of bases not matched to a gene: 9. This CDR3 region has 17 residues. The CDR3 nucleotides are TGCGCCAGCAGCCAAGTTTCTAGCGGGGTGGCCCCCTACGAGCAGTACTTC. Its protein product is CASSQVSSGVAPYEQYF.

This chain uses TRBV7-3 with TRBJ2-1; TRBD2 is a possible D gene (6 bases). Germline CDR1 is SGHTA and CDR2 is FQGTGA. V lost 0 bases and J lost 5, with 11 bases in between. CDR3 length: 15 amino acids. The CDR3 sequence: CASSLTAGIHNEQFF. The DNA for the CDR3 is TGTGCCAGCAGCTTAACGGCGGGGATCCACAATGAGCAGTTCTTC.